This T cell receptor (beta chain) was captured in a study of graft-versus-host responses after intestinal transplantation. Regarding this clone: Its antigen is not identified.

This CDR3 is built from 13 residues. Germline loops: CDR1 SQVTM, CDR2 ANQGSEA. Germline trimming cut 5 bases from V and 1 base from J; bases unmatched to any gene: 2. Some clones are missing from TCRdb's copy, which holds only in-frame ones; the method was immunoSEQ multiplex PCR. The data contain tens of thousands of clones, approximately 92% of them singletons. Material: unstimulated CD8+ T cells sorted from spleen or lymph node cells, obtained before transplant. The chain is built from TRBV29-1 and TRBJ2-1; TRBD2 matches 7 bases. The sequence was obtained from a human donor who was the organ donor for an intestinal transplant. This chain's CDR3 is CSVQRESYNEQFF. The CDR3 coding sequence is TGCAGCGTTCAGCGGGAATCCTACAATGAGCAGTTCTTC.